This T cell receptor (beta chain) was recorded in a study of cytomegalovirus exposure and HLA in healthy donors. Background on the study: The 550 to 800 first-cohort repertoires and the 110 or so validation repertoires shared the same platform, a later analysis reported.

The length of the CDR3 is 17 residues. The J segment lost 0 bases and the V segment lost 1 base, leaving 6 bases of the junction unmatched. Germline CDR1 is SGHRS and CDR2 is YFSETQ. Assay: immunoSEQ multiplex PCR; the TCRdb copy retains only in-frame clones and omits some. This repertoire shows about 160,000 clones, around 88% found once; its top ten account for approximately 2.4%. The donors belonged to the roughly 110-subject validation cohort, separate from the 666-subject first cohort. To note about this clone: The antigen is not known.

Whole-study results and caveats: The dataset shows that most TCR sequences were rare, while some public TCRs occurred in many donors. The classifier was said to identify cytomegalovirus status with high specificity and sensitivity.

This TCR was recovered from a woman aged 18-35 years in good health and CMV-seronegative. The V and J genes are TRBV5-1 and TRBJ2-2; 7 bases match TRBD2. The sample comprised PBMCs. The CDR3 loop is CASSLWSSGSNTGELFF. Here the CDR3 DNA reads TGCGCCAGCAGCTTGTGGTCTAGCGGATCGAACACCGGGGAGCTGTTTTTT.